This T cell receptor beta chain was sequenced for a study of blood T cell repertoires in COVID-19 (dated by TCRdb to the early 2020s). Regarding the research as a whole: Collaborator samples came from the United States, Italy and Spain and covered acute and convalescent phases of COVID-19. The material from the prospective study consisted of cDNA or gDNA derived from T cells, B-cell-depleted T cells, or PBMCs. The dataset comprised deeply sampled blood TCRbeta repertoires from subjects exposed to, actively infected with, or recovered from COVID-19. The repertoires were made available in a free public database intended to serve as a resource for research on the immune response to SARS-CoV-2. Samples were obtained from the ongoing ImmuneRACE study (first 160 participants) and from some 1,300 subjects provided by 6 global collaborators. The sample metadata nearly always contained a de-identified subject ID, COVID-19 status, age in years and sex. Where available, HLA class I and class II types were obtained from metadata supplied by the sample provider rather than from assay-based typing.

In the prospective study, participants were roughly 18 to 90 years old, resided in fewer than 25 geographic areas of the United States, and were enrolled through a virtual design. Cohort assignment in the prospective study relied on participant-reported clinical history from a screening survey and a study questionnaire. In the prospective study, mobile phlebotomists collected whole blood, serum and a nasopharyngeal or oropharyngeal swab from each participant. Over a roughly 2-month period, participants in the prospective study had the option of providing additional blood draws and questionnaires. Prospective study blood samples were shipped either frozen or at room temperature before DNA extraction. This clone showed up just once. Its antigen specificity is not known. Per-nucleotide qualities are absent, and no much larger clonotype sits a single base away. V lost 5 bases and J lost 0 bases, and the count of bases not matched to a germline gene is 8. Reading the germline V gene gives CDR1 MDHEN and CDR2 SYDVKM. The CDR3 goes from the cysteine to the phenylalanine over 17 residues. Just the 51-base CDR3 DNA is kept, in frame starting at base 1.

The full study reports these points: How much clinical and demographic metadata was included differed by source and by participant, and the metadata was provided uncurated.

TCRbeta CDR3 regions were amplified from genomic DNA using the immunoSEQ Assay, a bias-controlled multiplex PCR. As for the authors' bioinformatics: Nucleated cell counts per sample were estimated from amplification of reference gene primers within the assay. Sequence reads were collapsed and filtered to measure the absolute abundance of every unique TCRbeta CDR3 rearrangement. For each sample, productive Simpson clonality was calculated by taking the square root of Simpson's diversity index across productive rearrangements. TCRdb took over this immuneACCESS table, retaining in-frame rearrangements with V and J assigned. Such tables are incomplete; in checked studies, under half of the missing clones stem from an unresolved V gene, and the remainder is unexplained. The DNA gave D and trimming, while V, J and clone size come from that table. The sample table holds some 260,000 clones, of which roughly 80% were seen once. The ten largest clonotypes hold approximately 4% of the sample.

The receptor comes from a young man with acute COVID-19. The V gene is TRBV28 and the J gene is TRBJ1-3; 9 junctional bases match TRBD1. The specimen sequenced was PBMCs or T cells enriched from blood (not recorded which). The sequenced DNA is TGTGCCAGCAGTCAGGCCGGGACAGGGTCCTCTGGAAACACCATATATTTT. It translates to CASSQAGTGSSGNTIYF. The CDR3, completed at both ends by the reference TRBV28 and TRBJ1-3 genes, gives the full variable domain DVKVTQSSRYLVKRTGEKVFLECVQDMDHENMFWYRQDPGLGLRLIYFSYDVKMKEKGDIPEGYSVSREKKERFSLILESASTNQTSMYLCASSQAGTGSSGNTIYFGEGSWLTVV.